Reported below is one T cell receptor (beta chain). Its antigen is undetermined. This sample was taken from a study of T cell responses to AZD1222 COVID-19 vaccine. Trimming stripped 5 bases from V and 6 bases from J, with 10 bases between. The CDR3 totals 13 residues. Study results and caveats: Sampling that yielded the repertoires occurred only after the peak T cell response.

The assay was immunoSEQ multiplex PCR, and TCRdb's table has in-frame clones only and misses some. The repertoire holds roughly 150,000 clones, with 92% as singletons. This chain links TRBV12-3 or TRBV12-4 with TRBJ2-2; the D is unclear. This sequence originates from an adult who received the AZD1222 COVID-19 vaccine. Sequenced here: peripheral blood, sampled 28 days after the second AZD1222 dose. For the CDR3, the DNA is TGTGCCAGCAGTGCAGGCTATGCCGGGGAGCTGTTTTTT. It translates to CASSAGYAGELFF.